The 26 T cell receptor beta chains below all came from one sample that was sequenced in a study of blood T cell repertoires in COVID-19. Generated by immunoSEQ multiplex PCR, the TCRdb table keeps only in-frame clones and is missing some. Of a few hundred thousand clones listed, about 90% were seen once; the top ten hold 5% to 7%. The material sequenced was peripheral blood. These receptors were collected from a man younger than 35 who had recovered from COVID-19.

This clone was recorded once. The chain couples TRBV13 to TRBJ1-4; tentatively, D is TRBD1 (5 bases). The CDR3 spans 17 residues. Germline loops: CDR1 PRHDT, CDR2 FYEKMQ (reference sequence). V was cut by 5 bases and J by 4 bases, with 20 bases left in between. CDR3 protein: CASSAWIDRTDNEKLFF. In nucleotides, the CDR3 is TGTGCCAGCAGCGCCTGGATTGACAGAACGGATAATGAAAAACTGTTTTTT.

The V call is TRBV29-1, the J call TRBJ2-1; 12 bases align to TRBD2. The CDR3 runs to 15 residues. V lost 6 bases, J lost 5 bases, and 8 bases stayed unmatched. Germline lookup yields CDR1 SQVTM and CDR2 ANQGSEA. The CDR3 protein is CSVRGRTSGNNEQFF. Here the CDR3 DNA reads TGCAGCGTACGAGGACGGACTAGCGGGAACAATGAGCAGTTCTTC.

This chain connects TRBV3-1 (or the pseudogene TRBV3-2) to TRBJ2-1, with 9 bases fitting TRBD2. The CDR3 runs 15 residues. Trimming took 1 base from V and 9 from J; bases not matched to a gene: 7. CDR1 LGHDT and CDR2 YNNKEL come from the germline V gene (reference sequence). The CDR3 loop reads CASSQAGGGGGEQFF. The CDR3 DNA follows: TGTGCCAGCAGCCAAGCAGGTGGCGGGGGGGGTGAGCAGTTCTTC.

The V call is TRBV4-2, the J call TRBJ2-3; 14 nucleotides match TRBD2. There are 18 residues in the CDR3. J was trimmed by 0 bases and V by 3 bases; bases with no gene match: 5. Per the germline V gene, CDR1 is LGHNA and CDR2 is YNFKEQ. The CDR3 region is CASSQRTSGRWSTDTQYF. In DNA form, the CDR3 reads TGTGCCAGCAGCCAGAGGACTAGCGGGAGGTGGAGCACAGATACGCAGTATTTT.

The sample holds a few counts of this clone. The CDR3 DNA is TGCGCCAGCAGCCAAGACGAATTCGACAGGGAGGACACCGGGGAGCTGTTTTTT. This codes for CASSQDEFDREDTGELFF. V and J are TRBV4-3 and TRBJ2-2; TRBD1 is a possible D gene (7 bases). The CDR3 totals 18 residues. Germline V gene sequence: CDR1 LGHNA, CDR2 YSLEER. V gave up 0 bases and J gave up 3 bases, with 17 bases separating them.

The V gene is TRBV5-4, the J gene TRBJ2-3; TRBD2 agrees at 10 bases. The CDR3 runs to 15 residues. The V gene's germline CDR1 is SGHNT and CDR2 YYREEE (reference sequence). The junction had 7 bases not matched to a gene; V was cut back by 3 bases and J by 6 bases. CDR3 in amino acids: CASSWTGTSVDTQYF. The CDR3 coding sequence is TGTGCCAGCAGCTGGACCGGGACTAGCGTCGATACGCAGTATTTT.

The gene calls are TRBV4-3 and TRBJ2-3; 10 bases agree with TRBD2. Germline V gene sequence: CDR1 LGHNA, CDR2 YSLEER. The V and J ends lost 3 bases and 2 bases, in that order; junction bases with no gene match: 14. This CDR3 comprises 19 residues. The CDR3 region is CASSQALAGATFFTDTQYF. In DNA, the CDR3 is TGCGCCAGCAGCCAGGCGCTAGCGGGGGCGACTTTCTTCACAGATACGCAGTATTTT.

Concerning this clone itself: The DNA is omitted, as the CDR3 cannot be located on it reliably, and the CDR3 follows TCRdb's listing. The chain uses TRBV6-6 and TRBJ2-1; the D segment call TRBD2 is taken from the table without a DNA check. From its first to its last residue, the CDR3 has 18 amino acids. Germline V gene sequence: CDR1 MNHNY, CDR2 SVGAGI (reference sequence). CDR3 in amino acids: CASSPQEWGGGAPRPKFF.

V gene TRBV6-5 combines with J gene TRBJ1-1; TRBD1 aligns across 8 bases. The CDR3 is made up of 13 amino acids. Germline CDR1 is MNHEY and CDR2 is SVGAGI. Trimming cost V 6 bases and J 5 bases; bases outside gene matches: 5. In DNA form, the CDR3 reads TGTGCCAGCAGCCTATACAGGGGGACTGAAGCTTTCTTT. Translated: CASSLYRGTEAFF.

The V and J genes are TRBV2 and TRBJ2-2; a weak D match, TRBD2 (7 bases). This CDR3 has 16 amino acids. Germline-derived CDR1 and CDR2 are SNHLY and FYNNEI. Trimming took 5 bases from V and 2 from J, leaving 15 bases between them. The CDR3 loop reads CASSPQGLLNTGELFF. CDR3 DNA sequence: TGTGCCAGCAGTCCACAGGGACTACTAAACACCGGGGAGCTGTTTTTT.

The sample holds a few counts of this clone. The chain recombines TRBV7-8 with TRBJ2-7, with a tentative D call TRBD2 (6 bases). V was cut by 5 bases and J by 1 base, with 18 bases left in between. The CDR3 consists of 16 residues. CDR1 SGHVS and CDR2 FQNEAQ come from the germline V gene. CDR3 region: CASSRGATSRSYEQYF. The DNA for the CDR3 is TGTGCCAGCAGCCGAGGGGCGACTAGTAGGTCCTACGAGCAGTACTTC.

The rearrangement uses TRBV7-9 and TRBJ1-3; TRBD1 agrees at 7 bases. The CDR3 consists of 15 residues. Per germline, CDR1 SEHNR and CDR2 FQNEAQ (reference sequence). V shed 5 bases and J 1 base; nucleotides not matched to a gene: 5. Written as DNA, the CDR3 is TGTGCCAGCAGCCAATCAGGGGGTTCTGGAAACACCATATATTTT. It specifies CASSQSGGSGNTIYF.

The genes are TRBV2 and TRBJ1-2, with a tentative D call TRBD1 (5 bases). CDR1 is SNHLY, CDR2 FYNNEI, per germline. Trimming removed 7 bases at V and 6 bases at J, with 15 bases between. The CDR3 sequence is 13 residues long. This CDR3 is CASTDGGADGYTF. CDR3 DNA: TGTGCCAGCACCGATGGAGGGGCAGATGGCTACACCTTC.

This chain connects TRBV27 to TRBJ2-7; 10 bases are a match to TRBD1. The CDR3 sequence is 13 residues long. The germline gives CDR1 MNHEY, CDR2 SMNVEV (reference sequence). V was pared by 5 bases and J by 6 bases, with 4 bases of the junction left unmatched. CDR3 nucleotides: TGTGCCAGCAGTACGACAGGGGGCGGCGAGCAGTACTTC. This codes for CASSTTGGGEQYF.

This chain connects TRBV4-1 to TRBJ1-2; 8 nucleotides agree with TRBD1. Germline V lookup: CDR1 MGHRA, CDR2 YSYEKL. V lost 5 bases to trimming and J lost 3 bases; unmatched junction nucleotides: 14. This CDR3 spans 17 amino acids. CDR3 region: CASSKAPLGQGDYGYTF. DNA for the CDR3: TGCGCCAGCAGCAAAGCCCCTCTTGGACAGGGAGACTATGGCTACACCTTC.

CDR3 residues: CASSIARLAYNEQFF. In DNA form, the CDR3 reads TGTGCCAGTAGTATAGCTAGGCTAGCCTACAATGAGCAGTTCTTC. This rearrangement joins TRBV19 to TRBJ2-1; D unresolved. Trimming took 1 base from V and 2 from J, leaving 9 bases between them. The CDR3 length is 15 residues. From germline, CDR1 is LNHDA and CDR2 SQIVND (reference sequence).

The CDR3: CASSEWDREVAEAFF. As DNA, the CDR3 is TGCGCCAGCAGTGAGTGGGACAGGGAAGTCGCTGAAGCTTTCTTT. The genes are TRBV10-2 and TRBJ1-1; 9 bases match TRBD1. CDR3 length: 15 amino acids. Germline loops: CDR1 WSHSY, CDR2 SAAADI. Unmatched junction bases numbered 6, after V lost 1 base and J lost 6 bases.

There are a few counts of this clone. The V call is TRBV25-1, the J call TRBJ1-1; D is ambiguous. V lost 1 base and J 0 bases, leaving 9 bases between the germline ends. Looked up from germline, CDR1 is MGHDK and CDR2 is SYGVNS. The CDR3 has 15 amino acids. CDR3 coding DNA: TGTGCCAGCAGTGAATGGGCAGATATGAACACTGAAGCTTTCTTT. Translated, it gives CASSEWADMNTEAFF.

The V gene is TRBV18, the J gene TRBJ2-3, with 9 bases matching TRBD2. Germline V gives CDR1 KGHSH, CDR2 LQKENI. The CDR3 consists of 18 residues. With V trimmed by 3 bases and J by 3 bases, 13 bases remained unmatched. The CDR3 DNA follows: TGTGCCAGCTCACCTCGGCCCGGGACTAGCAAATTAACAGATACGCAGTATTTT. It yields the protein CASSPRPGTSKLTDTQYF.

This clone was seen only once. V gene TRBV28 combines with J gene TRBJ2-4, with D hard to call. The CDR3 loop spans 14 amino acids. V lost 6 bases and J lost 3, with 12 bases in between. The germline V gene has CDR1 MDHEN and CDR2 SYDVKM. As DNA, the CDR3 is TGTGCCAGCAGGGGTTCGTCAGGCAAAAACATTCAGTACTTC. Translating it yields CASRGSSGKNIQYF.

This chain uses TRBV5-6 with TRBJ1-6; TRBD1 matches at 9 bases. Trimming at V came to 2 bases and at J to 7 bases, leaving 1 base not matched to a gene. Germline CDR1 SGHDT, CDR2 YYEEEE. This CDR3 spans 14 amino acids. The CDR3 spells CASSFGTGNSPLHF. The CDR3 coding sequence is TGTGCCAGCAGCTTTGGGACAGGGAATTCACCCCTCCACTTT.

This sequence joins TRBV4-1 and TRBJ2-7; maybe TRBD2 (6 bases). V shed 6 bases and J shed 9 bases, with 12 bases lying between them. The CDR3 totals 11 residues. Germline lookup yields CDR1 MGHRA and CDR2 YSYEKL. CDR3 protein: CASREGTVQYF. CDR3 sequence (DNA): TGCGCCAGCAGGGAGGGGACCGTGCAGTACTTC.

The CDR3 protein is CASSDTISNSGYTF. The DNA of the CDR3 is TGTGCCAGCAGCGACACAATATCGAACAGTGGCTACACCTTC. V usage is TRBV3-1 (or the pseudogene TRBV3-2) and J usage is TRBJ1-2, with no clear D. Germline assignment: CDR1 LGHDT and CDR2 YNNKEL (reference sequence). The CDR3 is 14 amino acids. V shed 5 bases and J shed 7 bases, with 17 bases lying between them.

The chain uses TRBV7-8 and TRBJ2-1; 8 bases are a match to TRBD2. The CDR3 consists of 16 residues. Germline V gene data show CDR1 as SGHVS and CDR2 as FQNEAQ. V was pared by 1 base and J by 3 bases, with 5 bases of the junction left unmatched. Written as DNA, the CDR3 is TGTGCCAGCAGCTTAGGAAGCGGGGGTATCTACAATGAGCAGTTCTTC. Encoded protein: CASSLGSGGIYNEQFF.

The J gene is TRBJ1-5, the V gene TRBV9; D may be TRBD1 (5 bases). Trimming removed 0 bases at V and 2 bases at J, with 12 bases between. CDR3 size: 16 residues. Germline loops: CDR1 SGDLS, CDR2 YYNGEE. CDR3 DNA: TGTGCCAGCAGCGTAGACGGGAGGGGAGGCAATCAGCCCCAGCATTTT. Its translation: CASSVDGRGGNQPQHF.

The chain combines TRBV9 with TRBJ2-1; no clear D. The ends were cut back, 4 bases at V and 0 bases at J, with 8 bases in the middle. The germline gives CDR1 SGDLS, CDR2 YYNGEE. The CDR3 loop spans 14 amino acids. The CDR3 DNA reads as TGTGCCAGCAGCCCACGTAGCTCCTACAATGAGCAGTTCTTC. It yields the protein CASSPRSSYNEQFF.